This is a list of T cell receptor beta chains from one sample in a study of blood T cells in healthy people across ages. Each CDR3 protein gets one entry after TCRdb re-called the 5' RACE reads with MiXCR. The sample carries hundreds of thousands of distinct CDR3 sequences, around 24% recorded once. In addition, the sample was reused for a study of T cells of mothers and their children.

The sample taken for sequencing was blood. The receptors stem from a boy younger than 18 in good health. Each CDR3 is given with its conserved first and last residue. A D gene is named only where the DNA matches it firmly. Not all rows give a size; the values are once, few, many and, for expanded clones, a class.

d_call	v_call	j_call	clone_size	cdr3_aa	cdr3_nt
-	TRBV9	TRBJ2-1	few	CASSGGASEQFF	TGTGCCAGCAGCGGGGGGGCGTCTGAGCAGTTCTTC
-	TRBV7-3	TRBJ1-4	-	CASSPGIGSKNEKLFF	TGTGCCAGCAGCCCCGGGATAGGAAGTAAGAATGAAAAACTGTTTTTT
TRBD1	TRBV28	TRBJ2-3	-	CASSYGTVSTDTQYF	TGTGCCAGCAGCTATGGGACAGTTAGCACAGATACGCAGTATTTT
-	TRBV29-1	TRBJ2-3	-	CSAGQTLTPDTQYF	TGCAGCGCCGGACAGACGCTCACTCCAGATACGCAGTATTTT
TRBD2	TRBV9	TRBJ2-3	-	CASSSGVAGTDTQYF	TGTGCCAGCAGCTCCGGGGTAGCGGGGACAGATACGCAGTATTTT
TRBD1	TRBV20-1	TRBJ1-1	few	CSASPRDRGTEAFF	TGCAGTGCCAGTCCTCGGGACAGGGGGACTGAAGCTTTCTTT
-	TRBV19	TRBJ2-3	few	CASTLGGADTQYF	TGTGCCAGTACTCTAGGAGGTGCAGATACGCAGTATTTT
-	TRBV19	TRBJ2-2	-	CASDPGVTGELFF	TGTGCCAGCGACCCCGGGGTCACCGGGGAGCTGTTTTTT
TRBD1	TRBV6-6	TRBJ2-7	-	CASSYLGTGGAYEQYF	TGTGCCAGCAGTTACTTAGGGACAGGGGGGGCGTACGAGCAGTACTTC
-	TRBV4-1	TRBJ1-6	few	CASSQGRNLHF	TGCGCCAGCAGCCAAGGACGGAACCTCCACTTT
-	TRBV7-2	TRBJ2-1	-	CASSLDGGIVYTEQFF	TGTGCCAGCAGCTTAGACGGCGGGATCGTGTACACTGAGCAGTTCTTC
-	TRBV6-5	TRBJ2-1	few	CASSYGTGDEQFF	TGTGCCAGCAGTTACGGTACGGGCGATGAGCAGTTCTTC
-	TRBV4-3	TRBJ1-2	-	CASSQEGPGVGFNYGYTF	TGCGCCAGCAGCCAAGAAGGACCAGGGGTTGGGTTTAACTATGGCTACACCTTC
-	TRBV28	TRBJ2-5	-	CASSLSLGSQETQYF	TGTGCCAGCAGTTTATCCTTGGGTTCCCAAGAGACCCAGTACTTC
TRBD1	TRBV4-2	TRBJ2-7	-	CASSQGLAGGGQSYEQYF	TGTGCCAGCAGCCAGGGGTTAGCAGGGGGCGGACAGTCCTACGAGCAGTACTTC
TRBD1	TRBV5-1	TRBJ1-2	few	CASRTGQEYGYTF	TGCGCCAGCCGGACGGGACAGGAGTATGGCTACACCTTC